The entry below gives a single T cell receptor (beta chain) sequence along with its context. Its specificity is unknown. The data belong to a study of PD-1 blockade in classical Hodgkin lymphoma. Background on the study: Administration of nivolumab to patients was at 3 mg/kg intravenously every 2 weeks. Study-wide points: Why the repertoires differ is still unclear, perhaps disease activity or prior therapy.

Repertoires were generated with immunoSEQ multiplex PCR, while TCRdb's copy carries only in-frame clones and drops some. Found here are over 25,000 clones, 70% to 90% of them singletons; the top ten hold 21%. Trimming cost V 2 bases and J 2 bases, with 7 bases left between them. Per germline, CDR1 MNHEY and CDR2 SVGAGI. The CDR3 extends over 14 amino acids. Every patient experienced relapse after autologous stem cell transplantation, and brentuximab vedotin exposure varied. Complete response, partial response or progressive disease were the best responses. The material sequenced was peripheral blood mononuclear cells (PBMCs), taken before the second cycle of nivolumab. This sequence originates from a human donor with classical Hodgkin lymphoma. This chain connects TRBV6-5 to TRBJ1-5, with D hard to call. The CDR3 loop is CASSYSAGNQPQHF. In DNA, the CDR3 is TGTGCCAGCAGTTACAGTGCTGGCAATCAGCCCCAGCATTTT.